This TCR beta chain was sequenced during a study of cytomegalovirus exposure and HLA in healthy donors. Points from the study as a whole: Sequences of the TCR beta chain were said to predict the HLA-A and HLA-B alleles of most subjects accurately.

Losses at the gene ends were 3 bases for V and 0 bases for J; bases not matched to a gene: 2. This CDR3 contains 14 residues. Germline loops: CDR1 KGHSH, CDR2 LQKENI. This PCR relied on a set of 60 Vbeta primers and 13 Jbeta primers. Libraries were prepared by immunoSEQ multiplex PCR; TCRdb keeps only in-frame clonotypes and omits some of them. The sample consists of some 170,000 clones, around four fifths of them appearing once. Regarding this clone: Its target is unknown.

The J gene is TRBJ2-7, the V gene TRBV18, with TRBD1 matching 7 bases. The sequence came from a woman younger than 35 in good health and CMV-seronegative. Sequenced sample: PBMCs. The DNA for the CDR3 is TGTGCCAGCTCACCGGGGGACAGCTCCTACGAGCAGTACTTC. Protein sequence: CASSPGDSSYEQYF.